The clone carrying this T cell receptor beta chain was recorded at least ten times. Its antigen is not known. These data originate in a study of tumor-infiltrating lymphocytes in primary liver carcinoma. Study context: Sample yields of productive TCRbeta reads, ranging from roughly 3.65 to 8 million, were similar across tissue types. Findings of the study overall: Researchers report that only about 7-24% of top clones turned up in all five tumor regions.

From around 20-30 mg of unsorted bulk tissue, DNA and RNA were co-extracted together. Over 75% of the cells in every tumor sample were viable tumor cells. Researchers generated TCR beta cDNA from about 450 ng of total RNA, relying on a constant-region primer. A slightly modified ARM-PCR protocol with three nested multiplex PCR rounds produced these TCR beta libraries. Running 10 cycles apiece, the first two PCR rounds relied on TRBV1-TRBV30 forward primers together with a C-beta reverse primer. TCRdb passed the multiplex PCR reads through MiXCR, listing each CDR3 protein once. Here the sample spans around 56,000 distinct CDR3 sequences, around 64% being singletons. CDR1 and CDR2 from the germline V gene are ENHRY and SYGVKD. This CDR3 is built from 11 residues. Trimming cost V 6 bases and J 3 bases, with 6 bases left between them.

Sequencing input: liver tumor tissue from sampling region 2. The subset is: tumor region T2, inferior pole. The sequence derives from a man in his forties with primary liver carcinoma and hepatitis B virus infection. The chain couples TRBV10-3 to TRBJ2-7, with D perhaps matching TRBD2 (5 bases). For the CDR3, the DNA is TGTGCCATCAGACTAGACTACGAGCAGTACTTC. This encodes CAIRLDYEQYF.